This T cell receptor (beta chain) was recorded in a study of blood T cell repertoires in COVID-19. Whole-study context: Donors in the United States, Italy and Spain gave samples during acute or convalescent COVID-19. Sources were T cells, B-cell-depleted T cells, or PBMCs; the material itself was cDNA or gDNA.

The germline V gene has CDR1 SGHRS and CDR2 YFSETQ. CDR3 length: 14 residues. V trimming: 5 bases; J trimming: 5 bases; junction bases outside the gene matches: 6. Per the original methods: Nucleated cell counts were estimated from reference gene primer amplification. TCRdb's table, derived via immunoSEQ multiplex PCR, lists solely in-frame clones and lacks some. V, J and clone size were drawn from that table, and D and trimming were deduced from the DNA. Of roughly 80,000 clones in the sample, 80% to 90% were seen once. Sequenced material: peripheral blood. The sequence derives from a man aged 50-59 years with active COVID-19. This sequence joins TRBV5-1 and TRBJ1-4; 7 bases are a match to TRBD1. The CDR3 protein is CASRPGQPNEKLFF. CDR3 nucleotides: TGCGCCAGCAGACCGGGACAGCCCAATGAAAAACTGTTTTTT.